This TCR beta chain was sequenced in a study of T cell responses to AZD1222 COVID-19 vaccine. Study-wide results and caveats: Mapped onto spike, vaccine-associated CD4 TCRs spanned it and were dominant at 160-218 and 743-854.

Remarks on this clone: The antigen is not known.

Some clones are missing from TCRdb's copy, which holds only in-frame ones; the method was immunoSEQ multiplex PCR. The sample includes about 170,000 clones, approximately 90% seen only once; the top ten take around 6.9%. V was shortened by 4 bases and J by 2 bases, with 11 bases between the two germline ends. The CDR3 contains 14 residues. Germline values: CDR1 LGHDT, CDR2 YNNKEL (reference sequence). This sequence joins TRBV3-1 (or the pseudogene TRBV3-2) and TRBJ1-2; maybe TRBD1 (5 bases). This TCR derives from an adult in good health. Source: peripheral blood, taken on day 0 of AZD1222 vaccination. CDR3 nucleotides: TGTGCCAGCAGCCGGAAGACAGAGAACTATGGCTACACCTTC. Translated: CASSRKTENYGYTF.